The 18 T cell receptor beta chains below all came from one sample that was sequenced in a study of T cell responses to AZD1222 COVID-19 vaccine. Generated by immunoSEQ multiplex PCR, the TCRdb table keeps only in-frame clones and is missing some. Of 110,000 or so clones in the sample, around 80% were seen once. The specimen comprised peripheral blood, sampled on day 0 of AZD1222 vaccination. These receptor sequences come from an adult in good health.

V usage is TRBV20-1 and J usage is TRBJ1-5, with 9 bases identical to TRBD1. Looked up from germline, CDR1 is DFQATT and CDR2 is SNEGSKA (reference sequence). Trimming at V came to 3 bases and at J to 5 bases, leaving 2 bases not matched to a gene. CDR3 length: 13 amino acids. The CDR3 DNA follows: TGCAGTGCTAGTGGGGACAGGGATCAGCCCCAGCATTTT. Its translation: CSASGDRDQPQHF.

The CDR3 protein is CASSRDRNEKLFF. Here the CDR3 DNA reads TGTGCCAGCAGCCGTGACCGTAATGAAAAACTGTTTTTT. V and J are TRBV7-9 and TRBJ1-4; D not resolved. V lost 5 bases and J 4 bases, leaving 8 bases between the germline ends. The CDR3 runs to 13 residues. Germline lookup yields CDR1 SEHNR and CDR2 FQNEAQ (reference sequence).

J is TRBJ1-3 and V is TRBV19; a possible D gene is TRBD1 (5 bases). This CDR3 region has 16 residues. The germline gives CDR1 LNHDA, CDR2 SQIVND (reference sequence). V dropped 3 bases and J dropped 4 bases, with 16 bases sitting between them. In nucleotides, the CDR3 is TGTGCCAGTAGTATGAGGGGCCCCGGCGCAGGAAACACCATATATTTT. This codes for CASSMRGPGAGNTIYF.

The rearrangement joins TRBV16 to TRBJ1-4; D unresolved. Trimming shortened V by 1 base and J by 0 bases, and 15 bases separated the two germline ends. CDR3 length: 18 amino acids. Germline V CDR1 and CDR2: KGHSY, FQNENV. CDR3 coding DNA: TGTGCCAGCAGCCAATATAACAGAAGAAGTCCAACTAATGAAAAACTGTTTTTT. Amino acid sequence: CASSQYNRRSPTNEKLFF.

The rearrangement links TRBV4-3 to TRBJ1-4; 7 nucleotides agree with TRBD1. V lost 0 bases and J lost 6; bases outside the gene matches: 4. The CDR3 spans 15 residues. Germline V lookup: CDR1 LGHNA, CDR2 YSLEER. The CDR3 nucleotides read TGCGCCAGCAGCCAAGAGGGACAGCGTTATGAAAAACTGTTTTTT. It is translated as CASSQEGQRYEKLFF.

The chain carries TRBV24-1 and TRBJ2-1; 7 bases map to TRBD1. V shed 4 bases and J 6 bases; nucleotides not matched to a gene: 5. The CDR3 covers 14 residues. CDR1 is KGHDR, CDR2 SFDVKD, per germline. This CDR3 reads CATSDTGQANEQFF. The CDR3 DNA follows: TGTGCCACCAGTGACACCGGACAGGCCAATGAGCAGTTCTTC.

The genes are TRBV25-1 and TRBJ1-2, with TRBD1 matching 7 bases. V lost 6 bases to trimming and J lost 7 bases; unmatched junction nucleotides: 8. The CDR3 extends over 13 amino acids. Germline values: CDR1 MGHDK, CDR2 SYGVNS. The CDR3 sequence is CASSRQGNGGYTF. CDR3 DNA: TGTGCCAGCAGCCGACAGGGTAATGGTGGCTACACCTTC.

The table lists this clone with a count of one. The chain links TRBV11-1 to TRBJ1-1, with a weak D call TRBD1 (6 bases). This CDR3 spans 14 amino acids. The V and J ends lost 4 bases and 3 bases respectively, with 12 bases between them. CDR1 is SGHAT and CDR2 is FQDESV in the germline V gene (reference sequence). CDR3 sequence (DNA): TGTGCCAGCAGCTCGGACAGTTTTTACACTGAAGCTTTCTTT. Its translation: CASSSDSFYTEAFF.

The chain employs TRBV27 and TRBJ1-6; D possibly corresponds to TRBD1 (6 bases). CDR3 length equals 14 residues. Germline loops: CDR1 MNHEY, CDR2 SMNVEV (reference sequence). Trimming took off 7 bases at V and 10 bases at J, with 17 bases between the two ends. The CDR3 protein is CASTSGVRRSPLHF. The DNA for the CDR3 is TGTGCCAGCACCTCAGGGGTCAGGCGATCACCCCTCCACTTT.

V is TRBV4-3 and J is TRBJ1-6; D gene ambiguous. Trimming removed 5 bases at V and 9 bases at J, with 17 bases between. CDR1 LGHNA and CDR2 YSLEER come from the germline V gene. The CDR3 spans 15 residues. In DNA form, the CDR3 reads TGCGCCAGCAGCGCACTTGCGGGCTCCCGTTCACCCCTCCACTTT. Translated: CASSALAGSRSPLHF.

This sequence joins TRBV27 and TRBJ1-1, with TRBD1 identical over 9 bases. After removal of 2 bases from V and 0 bases from J, the junction contained 13 bases not matched to a gene. Germline-derived CDR1 and CDR2 are MNHEY and SMNVEV (reference sequence). This CDR3 comprises 19 residues. The CDR3 nucleotides read TGTGCCAGCAGTTTAATTCAACCGGGACAGGGTTATATGAACACTGAAGCTTTCTTT. It is translated as CASSLIQPGQGYMNTEAFF.

This chain connects TRBV5-4 to TRBJ2-6, with D unclear. The CDR3 length is 14 residues. Per the germline V gene, CDR1 is SGHNT and CDR2 is YYREEE (reference sequence). The V end lost 4 bases, the J end lost 4 bases, and 9 bases lay between the germline ends. The chain's CDR3 is CASSTQTGANVLTF. The CDR3, as DNA: TGTGCCAGCAGCACCCAGACGGGGGCCAACGTCCTGACTTTC.

This chain joins TRBV13 and TRBJ2-7; D is ambiguous. Per germline, CDR1 PRHDT and CDR2 FYEKMQ (reference sequence). The CDR3 totals 15 residues. The germline V and J ends were trimmed by 5 bases and 0 bases, with 14 bases remaining between them. CDR3 coding DNA: TGTGCCAGCAGCGCGAGACGGTTAAGCTCCTACGAGCAGTACTTC. Its protein product is CASSARRLSSYEQYF.

This chain joins TRBV15 and TRBJ1-2, with D tentatively TRBD1 (5 bases). This CDR3 has 18 residues. Germline V gene lookup returns CDR1 LNHNV and CDR2 YYDKDF (reference sequence). With 0 bases removed from V and 2 bases from J, the gap between germline ends came to 19 bases. CDR3 sequence (DNA): TGTGCCACCAGCAGAGATTATCGCGAAGGGACGGACAACTATGGCTACACCTTC. Its translation: CATSRDYREGTDNYGYTF. Using reference TRBV15 and TRBJ1-2 for the parts outside the CDR3, the full variable domain is DAMVIQNPRYQVTQFGKPVTLSCSQTLNHNVMYWYQQKSSQAPKLLFHYYDKDFNNEADTPDNFQSRRPNTSFCFLDIRSPGLGDTAMYLCATSRDYREGTDNYGYTFGSGTRLTVV.

In DNA, the CDR3 is TGCGCCAGCAGCTTGACCGCCACCGGGGGGGGAGAGACCCAGTACTTC. Translated, it gives CASSLTATGGGETQYF. The J gene is TRBJ2-5, the V gene TRBV5-1; TRBD2 matches 8 bases. The CDR3 spans 16 residues. Germline loops: CDR1 SGHRS, CDR2 YFSETQ. V gave up 1 base and J gave up 4 bases; unmatched junction bases: 9. Combining the CDR3 with reference TRBV5-1 and TRBJ2-5 gives the whole variable domain KAGVTQTPRYLIKTRGQQVTLSCSPISGHRSVSWYQQTPGQGLQFLFEYFSETQRNKGNFPGRFSGRQFSNSRSEMNVSTLELGDSALYLCASSLTATGGGETQYFGPGTRLLVL.

The genes are TRBV27 and TRBJ1-1; D perhaps matches TRBD1 (5 bases). Trimming cost V 6 bases and J 1 base, with 12 bases left between them. This CDR3 comprises 14 residues. Germline V gene data show CDR1 as MNHEY and CDR2 as SMNVEV (reference sequence). CDR3 nucleotide sequence: TGTGCCAGCAGCCGATTGGGGGGGAACACTGAAGCTTTCTTT. This sequence encodes CASSRLGGNTEAFF.

This clone was seen a few times. CDR3 loop: CASSYKPTGAWDSPLHF. CDR3 bases: TGTGCCAGCAGCTACAAGCCGACAGGGGCTTGGGATTCACCCCTCCACTTT. The chain recombines TRBV7-2 with TRBJ1-6; 8 nucleotides agree with TRBD1. Per germline, CDR1 SGHTA and CDR2 FQGNSA. The CDR3 runs 17 residues. The V and J ends lost 4 bases and 8 bases, in that order; junction bases with no gene match: 13.

This chain links TRBV6-6 with TRBJ1-2; D uncertain. This CDR3 region has 11 residues. Trimming removed 5 bases at V and 3 bases at J, with 4 bases between. The V gene's germline CDR1 is MNHNY and CDR2 SVGAGI (reference sequence). Written as DNA, the CDR3 is TGTGCCAGCAGTGGGGACTATGGCTACACCTTC. Translation gives CASSGDYGYTF.